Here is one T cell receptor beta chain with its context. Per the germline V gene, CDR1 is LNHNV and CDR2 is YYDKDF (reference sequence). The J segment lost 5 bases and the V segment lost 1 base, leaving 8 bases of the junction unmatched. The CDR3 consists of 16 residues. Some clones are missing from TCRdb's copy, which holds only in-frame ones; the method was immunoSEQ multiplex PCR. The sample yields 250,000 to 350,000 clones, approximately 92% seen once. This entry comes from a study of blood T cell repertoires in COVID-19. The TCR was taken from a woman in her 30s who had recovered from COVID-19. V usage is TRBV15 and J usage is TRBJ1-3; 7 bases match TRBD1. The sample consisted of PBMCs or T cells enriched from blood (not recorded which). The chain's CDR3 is CATSRAPGTVRNTIYF. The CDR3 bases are TGTGCCACCAGCAGAGCTCCCGGGACAGTCAGAAACACCATATATTTT.